Listed below are T cell receptor beta chains from one sample, sequenced in a study of CD8+ T cells in alopecia areata. Assay: immunoSEQ multiplex PCR; the TCRdb copy retains only in-frame clones and omits some. The sample consists of over 15,000 clones, 50% to 70% of them appearing once. The sequencing here drew on skin, taken at week 4, from a patient treated with tofacitinib. The receptors were sampled from a human donor with alopecia areata. Each CDR3 is given with its conserved first and last residue. D genes are given only for firm matches. The size entry is marked missing in some rows and otherwise reads once, few, many or a size class.

d_call: TRBD1; cdr3_length: 17; v_call: TRBV7-2; clone_size: once; j_call: TRBJ2-3; cdr3_aa: CASSLAGQGARTDTQYF; cdr3_nt: TGTGCCAGCAGCTTAGCGGGACAGGGGGCGCGAACAGATACGCAGTATTTT
d_call: NA; cdr3_length: 12; v_call: TRBV7-6; clone_size: NA; j_call: TRBJ1-1; cdr3_aa: CASSSSGSLAFF; cdr3_nt: TGTGCCAGCAGCTCTTCCGGGAGTTTGGCTTTCTTT
d_call: NA; cdr3_length: 15; v_call: TRBV7-9; clone_size: medium-sized; j_call: TRBJ2-1; cdr3_aa: CASSLGGKSYNEQFF; cdr3_nt: TGTGCCAGCAGCTTAGGTGGGAAATCCTACAATGAGCAGTTCTTC
d_call: NA; cdr3_length: 13; v_call: TRBV30; clone_size: NA; j_call: TRBJ2-1; cdr3_aa: CAWSVISYNEQFF; cdr3_nt: TGTGCCTGGAGTGTTATAAGTTACAATGAGCAGTTCTTC
d_call: NA; cdr3_length: 15; v_call: TRBV6-5; clone_size: NA; j_call: TRBJ2-3; cdr3_aa: CAGSYGFAGSDTQYF; cdr3_nt: TGTGCCGGCAGTTACGGGTTCGCAGGGTCAGATACGCAGTATTTT
d_call: NA; cdr3_length: 14; v_call: TRBV6-5; clone_size: few; j_call: TRBJ2-6; cdr3_aa: CASSYTAGANVLTF; cdr3_nt: TGTGCCAGCAGTTATACGGCTGGGGCCAACGTCCTGACTTTC
d_call: NA; cdr3_length: 15; v_call: TRBV2; clone_size: NA; j_call: TRBJ1-1; cdr3_aa: CASSEWPGRGAEAFF; cdr3_nt: TGTGCCAGCAGTGAATGGCCGGGAAGGGGCGCTGAAGCTTTCTTT
d_call: NA; cdr3_length: 15; v_call: TRBV28; clone_size: NA; j_call: TRBJ2-2; cdr3_aa: CASTFLGNSGGELFF; cdr3_nt: TGTGCCAGCACCTTTCTCGGGAATTCGGGCGGGGAGCTGTTTTTT
d_call: NA; cdr3_length: 13; v_call: TRBV6-5; clone_size: medium-sized; j_call: TRBJ2-7; cdr3_aa: CASSPEGLSEQYF; cdr3_nt: TGTGCCAGCAGTCCCGAGGGACTCTCCGAGCAGTACTTC
d_call: NA; cdr3_length: 12; v_call: TRBV5-1; clone_size: few; j_call: TRBJ2-2; cdr3_aa: CASSSLTGELFF; cdr3_nt: TGCGCCAGCAGCTCTTTAACCGGGGAGCTGTTTTTT
d_call: TRBD2; cdr3_length: 13; v_call: TRBV5-1; clone_size: NA; j_call: TRBJ2-5; cdr3_aa: CASSPPSGETQYF; cdr3_nt: TGCGCCAGCAGCCCGCCTAGCGGAGAGACCCAGTACTTC
d_call: NA; cdr3_length: 16; v_call: TRBV5-1; clone_size: NA; j_call: TRBJ2-2; cdr3_aa: CASSLPPARNTGELFF; cdr3_nt: TGCGCCAGCAGCTTGCCCCCTGCCAGGAACACCGGGGAGCTGTTTTTT
d_call: NA; cdr3_length: 15; v_call: TRBV5-8; clone_size: NA; j_call: TRBJ2-5; cdr3_aa: CASSLRAAGEETQYF; cdr3_nt: TGTGCCAGCAGCTTACGTGCCGCAGGTGAAGAGACCCAGTACTTC
d_call: NA; cdr3_length: 14; v_call: TRBV27; clone_size: once; j_call: TRBJ1-1; cdr3_aa: CASSFRGLNTEAFF; cdr3_nt: TGTGCCAGCAGTTTTCGGGGGCTGAACACTGAAGCTTTCTTT
d_call: TRBD1; cdr3_length: 15; v_call: TRBV7-2; clone_size: NA; j_call: TRBJ2-7; cdr3_aa: CASSSRTGDSYEQYF; cdr3_nt: TGTGCCAGCAGCTCCAGGACAGGGGACTCCTACGAGCAGTACTTC
d_call: NA; cdr3_length: 14; v_call: TRBV7-9; clone_size: few; j_call: TRBJ1-5; cdr3_aa: CASSLDGSNQPQHF; cdr3_nt: TGTGCCAGCAGCTTAGACGGGAGCAATCAGCCCCAGCATTTT
d_call: TRBD1; cdr3_length: 15; v_call: TRBV4-1; clone_size: NA; j_call: TRBJ1-5; cdr3_aa: CASSPGGGANQPQHF; cdr3_nt: TGCGCCAGCAGCCCGGGAGGGGGCGCGAATCAGCCCCAGCATTTT
d_call: NA; cdr3_length: 14; v_call: TRBV10-3; clone_size: NA; j_call: TRBJ1-5; cdr3_aa: CAISEGRGNQPQHF; cdr3_nt: TGTGCCATCAGTGAGGGACGGGGGAATCAGCCCCAGCATTTT
d_call: NA; cdr3_length: 16; v_call: TRBV6-1; clone_size: few; j_call: TRBJ1-5; cdr3_aa: CASSEARVVGNQPQHF; cdr3_nt: TGTGCCAGCAGTGAAGCACGGGTGGTTGGAAATCAGCCCCAGCATTTT
d_call: NA; cdr3_length: 16; v_call: TRBV25-1; clone_size: NA; j_call: TRBJ2-7; cdr3_aa: CASSGGQGASSYEQYF; cdr3_nt: TGTGCCAGCAGTGGGGGGCAAGGGGCAAGCTCCTACGAGCAGTACTTC
d_call: TRBD1; cdr3_length: 15; v_call: TRBV5-4; clone_size: NA; j_call: TRBJ2-7; cdr3_aa: CASSAGTGPAYEQYF; cdr3_nt: TGTGCCAGCAGCGCGGGGACAGGGCCCGCCTACGAGCAGTACTTC
d_call: NA; cdr3_length: 14; v_call: TRBV30; clone_size: NA; j_call: TRBJ2-5; cdr3_aa: CAYRGWVGQETQYF; cdr3_nt: TGTGCCTATCGGGGTTGGGTCGGACAAGAGACCCAGTACTTC
d_call: NA; cdr3_length: 13; v_call: TRBV7-5; clone_size: NA; j_call: TRBJ1-2; cdr3_aa: CASSLGGQDGYTF; cdr3_nt: TGTGCCAGCAGCTTAGGAGGACAAGACGGCTACACCTTC
d_call: NA; cdr3_length: 16; v_call: TRBV5-1; clone_size: NA; j_call: TRBJ1-1; cdr3_aa: CASSQGSDLKGTEAFF; cdr3_nt: TGCGCCAGCAGCCAGGGGTCGGACTTGAAGGGCACTGAAGCTTTCTTT
d_call: NA; cdr3_length: 15; v_call: TRBV27; clone_size: NA; j_call: TRBJ2-3; cdr3_aa: CASSFAAGITDTQYF; cdr3_nt: TGTGCCAGCAGTTTCGCGGCAGGGATCACAGATACGCAGTATTTT
d_call: TRBD2; cdr3_length: 16; v_call: TRBV11-2; clone_size: NA; j_call: TRBJ2-1; cdr3_aa: CASSPRLAKIYNEQFF; cdr3_nt: TGTGCCAGCAGCCCCCGACTAGCGAAAATCTACAATGAGCAGTTCTTC
d_call: NA; cdr3_length: 14; v_call: TRBV19; clone_size: NA; j_call: TRBJ2-5; cdr3_aa: CASSIEGWGETQYF; cdr3_nt: TGTGCCAGTAGTATAGAGGGCTGGGGAGAGACCCAGTACTTC
d_call: NA; cdr3_length: 13; v_call: TRBV6-6; clone_size: NA; j_call: TRBJ1-1; cdr3_aa: CASSYPGEERAFF; cdr3_nt: TGTGCCAGCAGTTACCCCGGGGAGGAGCGAGCTTTCTTT
d_call: NA; cdr3_length: 13; v_call: TRBV10-3; clone_size: NA; j_call: TRBJ2-5; cdr3_aa: CAISETAQETQYF; cdr3_nt: TGTGCCATCAGTGAGACGGCGCAAGAGACCCAGTACTTC
d_call: NA; cdr3_length: 15; v_call: TRBV7-8; clone_size: NA; j_call: TRBJ2-1; cdr3_aa: CASSFSRGPYNEQFF; cdr3_nt: TGTGCCAGCAGCTTTTCGCGGGGTCCATACAATGAGCAGTTCTTC
d_call: NA; cdr3_length: 9; v_call: TRBV2; clone_size: NA; j_call: TRBJ1-2; cdr3_aa: CASSDGYTF; cdr3_nt: TGTGCCAGCAGTGATGGCTACACCTTC
d_call: NA; cdr3_length: 15; v_call: TRBV7-9; clone_size: few; j_call: TRBJ2-7; cdr3_aa: CASSLAGSPEYEQYF; cdr3_nt: TGTGCCAGCAGCTTAGCCGGATCCCCCGAATACGAGCAGTACTTC
d_call: TRBD1; cdr3_length: 13; v_call: TRBV5-5; clone_size: NA; j_call: TRBJ1-2; cdr3_aa: CASSLSQGDGYTF; cdr3_nt: TGTGCCAGCAGCTTAAGTCAGGGGGACGGCTACACCTTC
d_call: NA; cdr3_length: 14; v_call: TRBV7-7; clone_size: NA; j_call: TRBJ2-7; cdr3_aa: CASSLAGRSYEQYF; cdr3_nt: TGTGCTAGCAGTCTAGCCGGGCGCTCCTACGAGCAGTACTTC
d_call: TRBD1; cdr3_length: 15; v_call: TRBV7-9; clone_size: NA; j_call: TRBJ2-2; cdr3_aa: CASSMGQGLAGELFF; cdr3_nt: TGTGCCAGCAGCATGGGACAGGGCTTGGCCGGGGAGCTGTTTTTT